The T cell receptor (beta chain) under discussion was sequenced for a study of CD8+ T cells in alopecia areata. Whole-study context: C3H/HeJ donors with spontaneous alopecia, roughly 6-12 months old, supplied skin grafts to 7-10-week-old female C3H/HeJ mice. Study-level results: TCR sharing was clearer in mice than between patients, perhaps partly owing to patient HLA diversity. Scalp repertoires also include resident alphabeta T cells from normal skin. In lesional scalp, particularly from alopecia totalis/universalis, clonality was higher than in normal scalp.

Germline-derived CDR1 and CDR2 are NSHNY and SYGAGN. This CDR3 spans 15 amino acids. After removal of 5 bases from V and 0 bases from J, the junction contained 5 bases not matched to a gene. CD4, CD8alpha, NKG2D, NKG2ACE and other markers were used to sort pooled cutaneous lymph node cells. Sequencing relied on a cDNA template that was reverse transcribed from extracted RNA. TCRdb keeps only in-frame clones here, not all; method: immunoSEQ multiplex PCR. The table lists around 290,000 clones, with no singletons. Notes on this clone: Its target is unknown. Gene names are mouse gene names. The read ends 4 residues early relative to the CDR3; the germline J gene fills the gap.

This chain joins TRBV13-1 and TRBJ2-3; 8 bases align to TRBD2. This receptor was obtained from a C3H/HeJ mouse with alopecia areata. The mouse strain carries the MHC haplotype H2-k. Sequencing was carried out using CD4+ T cells sorted from a lymph node. The sequenced CDR3 bases are TGTGCCAGCAGCCCCTGGGGGGCGAGTGCAGAA. Translation: CASSPWGASAE. In full, the CDR3 reads CASSPWGASAETLYF.